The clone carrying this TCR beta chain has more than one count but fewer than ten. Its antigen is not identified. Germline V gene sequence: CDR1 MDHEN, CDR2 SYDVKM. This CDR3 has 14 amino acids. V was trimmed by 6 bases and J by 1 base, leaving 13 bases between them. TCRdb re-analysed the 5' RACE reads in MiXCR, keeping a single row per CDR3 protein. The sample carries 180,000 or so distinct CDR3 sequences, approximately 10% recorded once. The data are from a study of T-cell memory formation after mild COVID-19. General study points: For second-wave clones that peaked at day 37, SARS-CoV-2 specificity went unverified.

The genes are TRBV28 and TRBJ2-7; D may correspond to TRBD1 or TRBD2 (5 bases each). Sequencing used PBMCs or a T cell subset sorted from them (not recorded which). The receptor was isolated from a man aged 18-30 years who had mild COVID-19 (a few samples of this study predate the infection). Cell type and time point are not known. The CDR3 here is CASRGVGSSYEQYV. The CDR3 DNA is TGTGCCAGCAGGGGGGTAGGGTCGTCCTACGAGCAGTACGTC.